The T cell receptor (beta chain) under discussion was sequenced for a study of blood T cell repertoires in COVID-19. Overall study context: Material from acute and convalescent COVID-19 was sourced from the United States, Italy and Spain. The analysed material was cDNA or gDNA that came from T cells, B-cell-depleted T cells, or PBMCs.

Clones were sequenced by immunoSEQ multiplex PCR, and TCRdb holds only the in-frame ones, with some missing. The sample holds tens of thousands of clones, 80% to 85% seen once. The CDR3 totals 13 residues. Trimming shortened V by 7 bases and J by 2 bases, and 9 bases separated the two germline ends. CDR1 MDHEN and CDR2 SYDVKM come from the germline V gene. Source material: peripheral blood. This TCR was sampled from a human donor in a cohort sampled during active COVID-19. The V gene is TRBV28, the J gene TRBJ1-5; D unclear. The CDR3 here is CASTLRGNQPQHF. The CDR3 coding sequence is TGTGCCAGCACTCTGAGGGGCAATCAGCCCCAGCATTTT.